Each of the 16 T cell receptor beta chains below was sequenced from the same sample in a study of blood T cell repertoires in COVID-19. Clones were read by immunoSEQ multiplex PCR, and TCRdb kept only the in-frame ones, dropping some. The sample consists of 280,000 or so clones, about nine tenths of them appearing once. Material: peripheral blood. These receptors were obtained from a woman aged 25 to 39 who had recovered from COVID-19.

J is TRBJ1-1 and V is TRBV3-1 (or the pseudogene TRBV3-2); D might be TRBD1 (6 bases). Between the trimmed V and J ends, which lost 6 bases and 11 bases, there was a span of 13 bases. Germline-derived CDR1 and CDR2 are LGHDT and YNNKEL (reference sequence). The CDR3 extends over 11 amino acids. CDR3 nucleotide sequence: TGTGCCAGCAGAGGGGGGGTAGAGGCTTTCTTT. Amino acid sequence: CASRGGVEAFF.

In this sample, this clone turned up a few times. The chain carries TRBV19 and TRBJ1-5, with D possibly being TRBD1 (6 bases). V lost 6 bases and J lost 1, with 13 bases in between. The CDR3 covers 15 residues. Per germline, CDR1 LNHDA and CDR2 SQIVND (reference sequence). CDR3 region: CASRRDRQSNQPQHF. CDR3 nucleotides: TGTGCCAGTAGGCGAGACAGGCAAAGCAATCAGCCCCAGCATTTT.

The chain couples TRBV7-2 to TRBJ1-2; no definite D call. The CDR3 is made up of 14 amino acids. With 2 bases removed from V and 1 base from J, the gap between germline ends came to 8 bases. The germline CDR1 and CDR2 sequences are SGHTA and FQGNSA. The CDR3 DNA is TGTGCCAGCAGCTTACTATCTGATAACTATGGCTACACCTTC. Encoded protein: CASSLLSDNYGYTF. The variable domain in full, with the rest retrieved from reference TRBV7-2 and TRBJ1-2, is GAGVSQSPSNKVTEKGKDVELRCDPISGHTALYWYRQSLGQGLEFLIYFQGNSAPDKSGLPSDRFSAERTGGSVSTLTIQRTQQEDSAVYLCASSLLSDNYGYTFGSGTRLTVV.

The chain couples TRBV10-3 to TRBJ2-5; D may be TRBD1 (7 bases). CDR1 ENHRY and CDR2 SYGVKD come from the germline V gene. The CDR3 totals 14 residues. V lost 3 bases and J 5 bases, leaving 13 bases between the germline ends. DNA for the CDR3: TGTGCCATCAGTGAAGCCAGGGGGGTGGAGACCCAGTACTTC. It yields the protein CAISEARGVETQYF.

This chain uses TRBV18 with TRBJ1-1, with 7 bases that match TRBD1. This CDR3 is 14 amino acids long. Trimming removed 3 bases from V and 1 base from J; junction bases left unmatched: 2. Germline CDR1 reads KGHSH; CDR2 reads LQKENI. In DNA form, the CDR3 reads TGTGCCAGCTCACCGGGACAGCCGAACACTGAAGCTTTCTTT. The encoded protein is CASSPGQPNTEAFF.

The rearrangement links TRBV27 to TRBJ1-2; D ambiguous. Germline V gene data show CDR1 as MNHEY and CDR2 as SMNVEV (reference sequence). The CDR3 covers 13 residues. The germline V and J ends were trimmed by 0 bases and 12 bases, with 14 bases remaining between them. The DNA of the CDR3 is TGTGCCAGCAGTTTATCAATCTTTAGTCCTAACACCTTC. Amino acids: CASSLSIFSPNTF.

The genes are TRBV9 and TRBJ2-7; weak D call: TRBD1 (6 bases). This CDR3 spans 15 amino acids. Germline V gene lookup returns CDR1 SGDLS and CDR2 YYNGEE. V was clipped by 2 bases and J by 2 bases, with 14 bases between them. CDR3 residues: CASSVSGTQAYEQYF. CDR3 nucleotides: TGTGCCAGCAGCGTTTCCGGGACACAGGCCTACGAGCAGTACTTC.

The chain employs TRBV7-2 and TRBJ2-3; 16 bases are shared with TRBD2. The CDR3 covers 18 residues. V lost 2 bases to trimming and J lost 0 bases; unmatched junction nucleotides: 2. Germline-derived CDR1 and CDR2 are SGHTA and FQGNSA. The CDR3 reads CASSLPGLAGGSTDTQYF. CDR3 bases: TGTGCCAGCAGCTTACCGGGACTAGCGGGGGGGAGCACAGATACGCAGTATTTT. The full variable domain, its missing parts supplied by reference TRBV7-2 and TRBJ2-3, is GAGVSQSPSNKVTEKGKDVELRCDPISGHTALYWYRQSLGQGLEFLIYFQGNSAPDKSGLPSDRFSAERTGGSVSTLTIQRTQQEDSAVYLCASSLPGLAGGSTDTQYFGPGTRLTVL.

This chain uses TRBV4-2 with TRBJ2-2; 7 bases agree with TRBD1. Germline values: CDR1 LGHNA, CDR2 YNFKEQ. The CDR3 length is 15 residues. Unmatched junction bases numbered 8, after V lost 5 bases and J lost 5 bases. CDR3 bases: TGTGCCAGCAGCTTTGACAGGGTAATAACCGGGGAGCTGTTTTTT. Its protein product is CASSFDRVITGELFF.

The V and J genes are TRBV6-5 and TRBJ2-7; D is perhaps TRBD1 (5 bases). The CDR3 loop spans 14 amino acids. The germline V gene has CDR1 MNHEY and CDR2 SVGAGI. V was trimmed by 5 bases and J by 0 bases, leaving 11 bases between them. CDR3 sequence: CASSPGQSSYEQYF. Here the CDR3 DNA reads TGTGCCAGCAGTCCCGGACAAAGCTCCTACGAGCAGTACTTC.

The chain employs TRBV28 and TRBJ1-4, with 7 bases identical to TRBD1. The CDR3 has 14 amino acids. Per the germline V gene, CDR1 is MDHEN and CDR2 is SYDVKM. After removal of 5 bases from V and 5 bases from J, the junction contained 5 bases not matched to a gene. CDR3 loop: CASSVTGPNEKLFF. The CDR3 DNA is TGTGCCAGCAGTGTGACAGGGCCCAATGAAAAACTGTTTTTT. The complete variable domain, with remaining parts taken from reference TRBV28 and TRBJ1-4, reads DVKVTQSSRYLVKRTGEKVFLECVQDMDHENMFWYRQDPGLGLRLIYFSYDVKMKEKGDIPEGYSVSREKKERFSLILESASTNQTSMYLCASSVTGPNEKLFFGSGTQLSVL.

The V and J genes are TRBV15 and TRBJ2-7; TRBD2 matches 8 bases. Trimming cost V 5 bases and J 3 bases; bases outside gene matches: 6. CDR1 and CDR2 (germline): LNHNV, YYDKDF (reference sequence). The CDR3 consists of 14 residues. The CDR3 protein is CATSLPGLVYEQYF. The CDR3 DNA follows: TGTGCCACCAGCCTACCGGGACTAGTCTACGAGCAGTACTTC. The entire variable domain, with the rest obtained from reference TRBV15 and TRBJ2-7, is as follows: DAMVIQNPRYQVTQFGKPVTLSCSQTLNHNVMYWYQQKSSQAPKLLFHYYDKDFNNEADTPDNFQSRRPNTSFCFLDIRSPGLGDTAMYLCATSLPGLVYEQYFGPGTRLTVT.

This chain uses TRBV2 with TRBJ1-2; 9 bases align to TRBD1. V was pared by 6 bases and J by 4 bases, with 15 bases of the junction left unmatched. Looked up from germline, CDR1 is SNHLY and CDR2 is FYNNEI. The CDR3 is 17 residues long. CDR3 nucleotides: TGTGCCAGCAGAGCGGGACAGGGTGTCCCTTTGGCCTATGGCTACACCTTC. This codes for CASRAGQGVPLAYGYTF.

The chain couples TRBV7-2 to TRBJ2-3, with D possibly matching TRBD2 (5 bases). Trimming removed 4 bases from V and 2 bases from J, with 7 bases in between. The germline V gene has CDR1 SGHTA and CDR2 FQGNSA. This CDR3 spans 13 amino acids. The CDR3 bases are TGTGCCAGCAGCTCGGACTTCACAGATACGCAGTATTTT. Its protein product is CASSSDFTDTQYF.

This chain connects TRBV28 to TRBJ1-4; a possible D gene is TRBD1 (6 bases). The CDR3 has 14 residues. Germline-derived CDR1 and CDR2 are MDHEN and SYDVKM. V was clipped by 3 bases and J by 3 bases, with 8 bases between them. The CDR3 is CASSLGASNEKLFF. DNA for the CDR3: TGTGCCAGCAGTTTGGGGGCGTCTAATGAAAAACTGTTTTTT. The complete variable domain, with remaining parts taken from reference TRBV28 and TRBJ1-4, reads DVKVTQSSRYLVKRTGEKVFLECVQDMDHENMFWYRQDPGLGLRLIYFSYDVKMKEKGDIPEGYSVSREKKERFSLILESASTNQTSMYLCASSLGASNEKLFFGSGTQLSVL.

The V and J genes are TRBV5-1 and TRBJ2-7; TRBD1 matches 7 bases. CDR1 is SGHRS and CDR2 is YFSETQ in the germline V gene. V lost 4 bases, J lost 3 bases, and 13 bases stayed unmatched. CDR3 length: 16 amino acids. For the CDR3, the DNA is TGCGCCAGCAGCGTACTACAGGGGCCCGGGGTCTACGAGCAGTACTTC. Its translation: CASSVLQGPGVYEQYF.